This is a list of T cell receptor beta chains from one sample in a study of blood T cell repertoires in COVID-19. This table comes from immunoSEQ multiplex PCR, and its TCRdb copy is limited to in-frame clones, with some not included. The sample records approximately 320,000 clones, roughly 89% being singletons. The specimen was peripheral blood. The receptors here all came from a woman aged 25 to 45 with COVID-19, enrolled during active disease. CDR3s include the opening cysteine and the closing phenylalanine or tryptophan. A D gene is named only where the DNA matches it firmly. Not every row has a clone size; where given, it reads once, few, many or a size class.

D gene: TRBD1
J gene: TRBJ1-4
V gene: TRBV9
clone size: -
CDR3 protein: CASSGRQGTTNEKLFF
CDR3 DNA: TGTGCCAGCAGCGGACGACAGGGAACCACTAATGAAAAACTGTTTTTT

D gene: -
J gene: TRBJ2-2
V gene: TRBV29-1
clone size: -
CDR3 protein: CSVVGAIGELFF
CDR3 DNA: TGCAGCGTTGTGGGGGCAATCGGGGAGCTGTTTTTT

D gene: TRBD2
J gene: TRBJ2-7
V gene: TRBV16
clone size: once
CDR3 protein: CASSLGTSGSYEQYF
CDR3 DNA: TGTGCCAGCAGCCTGGGGACTAGCGGCTCCTACGAGCAGTACTTC

D gene: TRBD1
J gene: TRBJ1-6
V gene: TRBV27
clone size: -
CDR3 protein: CASSLDRGGYSPLHF
CDR3 DNA: TGTGCCAGCAGTTTAGACAGGGGAGGGTATTCACCCCTCCACTTT

D gene: -
J gene: TRBJ1-2
V gene: TRBV6-5
clone size: -
CDR3 protein: CASAPRVESYGYTF
CDR3 DNA: TGTGCCAGCGCCCCACGGGTAGAAAGCTATGGCTACACCTTC

D gene: -
J gene: TRBJ2-2
V gene: TRBV27
clone size: once
CDR3 protein: CASSSRLAGELFF
CDR3 DNA: TGTGCCAGCAGCTCCCGGTTAGCCGGGGAGCTGTTTTTT

D gene: TRBD1
J gene: TRBJ1-4
V gene: TRBV4-1
clone size: -
CDR3 protein: CASSPGSQGGEKLFF
CDR3 DNA: TGCGCCAGCAGCCCCGGTTCACAGGGGGGTGAAAAACTGTTTTTT

D gene: TRBD1
J gene: TRBJ1-1
V gene: TRBV10-2
clone size: -
CDR3 protein: CASSERGRWNTEAFF
CDR3 DNA: TGCGCCAGCAGTGAGAGGGGGCGTTGGAACACTGAAGCTTTCTTT

D gene: TRBD2
J gene: TRBJ2-3
V gene: TRBV7-2
clone size: -
CDR3 protein: CASSGVGTSPQTDTQYF
CDR3 DNA: TGTGCCAGCAGCGGCGTCGGGACTAGTCCACAGACAGATACGCAGTATTTT

D gene: TRBD1
J gene: TRBJ1-5
V gene: TRBV19
clone size: -
CDR3 protein: CASSHTATGSQPQHF
CDR3 DNA: TGTGCCAGTAGTCACACGGCGACAGGGTCTCAGCCCCAGCATTTT

D gene: TRBD2
J gene: TRBJ2-5
V gene: TRBV3-1/TRBV3-2
clone size: -
CDR3 protein: CASSQESVTLAGFLEETQYF
CDR3 DNA: TGTGCCAGCAGCCAAGAATCGGTTACACTAGCGGGGTTCCTGGAAGAGACCCAGTACTTC

D gene: TRBD1
J gene: TRBJ1-1
V gene: TRBV10-3
clone size: -
CDR3 protein: CAISVGTGNTEAFF
CDR3 DNA: TGTGCCATCAGTGTTGGGACAGGGAACACTGAAGCTTTCTTT

D gene: -
J gene: TRBJ2-7
V gene: TRBV6-5
clone size: -
CDR3 protein: CASSYASIAKEQYF
CDR3 DNA: TGTGCCAGCAGTTACGCATCGATCGCGAAAGAGCAGTACTTC

D gene: -
J gene: TRBJ1-2
V gene: TRBV3-1/TRBV3-2
clone size: few
CDR3 protein: CASSQEFVARSGYGYTF
CDR3 DNA: TGTGCCAGCAGCCAAGAATTTGTGGCCAGGTCTGGCTATGGCTACACCTTC

D gene: -
J gene: TRBJ1-2
V gene: TRBV4-2
clone size: -
CDR3 protein: CASSQDGGDELNYGYTF
CDR3 DNA: TGTGCCAGCAGCCAAGATGGGGGGGATGAGCTTAACTATGGCTACACCTTC

D gene: TRBD1
J gene: TRBJ1-2
V gene: TRBV7-9
clone size: -
CDR3 protein: CASSIQTGRNYGYTF
CDR3 DNA: TGTGCCAGCAGCATCCAGACAGGGAGAAACTATGGCTACACCTTC